The rows below give T cell receptor beta chains drawn from one sample of a study of shared clonotypes between healthy human individuals. Repertoires were generated with immunoSEQ multiplex PCR, while TCRdb's copy carries only in-frame clones and drops some. Of some 2,100,000 clones in the sample, more than 90% were seen once. Input material: naive CD4+ T cells sorted from blood. These receptors all stem from a man aged 18 to 30 in good health. Both conserved end residues are part of each CDR3.

>TRBV7-3
CASSLGLPGGPNEQFF
>TRBV6-5
CASSYSAGTGVYEQFF
>TRBV19
CATVPGHLGGELFF
>TRBV18
CASSPRTGEQFF
>TRBV19
CASSPLDRGNEKLFF
>TRBV4-3
CASSQDPWEYTEAFF
>TRBV7-2
CASSLTPSGYEQFF
>TRBV6-6
CASREGVDKGYTF
>TRBV19
CASDRGDSGNTIYF
>TRBV28
CASSAASKYTGELFF
>TRBV6-5
CASRRGGEQFF
>TRBV5-1
CASSLVGDYLKNIQYF
>TRBV5-6
CASSFRGEVQPQHF
>TRBV28
CASRLQGGLGEQYF
>TRBV6-5
CASSYVGTTSTDTQYF
>TRBV4-3
CASSQGRQFQNEQYF
>TRBV18
CASSRKEQIEQYF
>TRBV25-1
CASSGPGQGSNYGYTF
>TRBV5-6
CASSFRDSQETQYF
>TRBV27
CASRTTGLNTGELFF
>TRBV11-3
CASSFDRDEQFF
>TRBV9
CASSVDGGAITDTQYF
>TRBV6-5
CASSYSSGLGPQHF
>TRBV5-1
CASSLGATAQNTEAFF
>TRBV7-2
CASSLVFGDTQYF
>TRBV18
CASSPGTTDYNEQFF
>TRBV11-3
CASSSGTGGNYTF
>TRBV7-9
CASSLLGDEQFF
>TRBV7-2
CASTYSAGSPSATNEKLFF
>TRBV7-8
CASSWTASTEAFF
>TRBV5-4
CASSSTGRSLYNEQFF
>TRBV9
CASSSKFGGNTGELFF
>TRBV15
CATSPYPTSPTSYEQYF
>TRBV29-1
CSGGTLNTGELFF
>TRBV6-5
CASSYSMSAGEDTQYF
>TRBV7-2
CASSSGQGDNQPQHF
>TRBV7-9
CASSPQGPGLKSSDTQYF
>TRBV27
CASSLSVPGSYEQYF
>TRBV19
CASSSLPTDTQYF
>TRBV2
CASRAGGPSGANVLTF
>TRBV18
CASSSERGRYEQYF
>TRBV19
CASSTTTVRDEAFF
>TRBV6-1
CASSVGRNTGELFF
>TRBV5-1
CASSTGTDNSPLHF
>TRBV15
CATSSTRGPNNSPLHF
>TRBV28
CASSLYMASGNTIYF
>TRBV6-6
CASRGAGVTYEQYF
>TRBV6-5
CASKRGTRDNSPLHF
>TRBV30
CAWSGGGGSSYNEQFF
>TRBV6-1
CASSLHSNQPQHF
>TRBV5-1
CASSLVGPSGETQYF
>TRBV4-2
CASSQDAQGIPYEQYF
>TRBV28
CASRGTAGELFF
>TRBV6-6
CASSSNFYEQYF
>TRBV10-3
CAISEGTGGANVLTF
>TRBV4-1
CASSPIGVISGNQPQHF
>TRBV6-6
CASSYSAGSGYEQYF
>TRBV5-1
CASSYTGQPQHF
>TRBV25-1
CASSEGGYEQYF
>TRBV4-1
CASSQAGDSGNTIYF